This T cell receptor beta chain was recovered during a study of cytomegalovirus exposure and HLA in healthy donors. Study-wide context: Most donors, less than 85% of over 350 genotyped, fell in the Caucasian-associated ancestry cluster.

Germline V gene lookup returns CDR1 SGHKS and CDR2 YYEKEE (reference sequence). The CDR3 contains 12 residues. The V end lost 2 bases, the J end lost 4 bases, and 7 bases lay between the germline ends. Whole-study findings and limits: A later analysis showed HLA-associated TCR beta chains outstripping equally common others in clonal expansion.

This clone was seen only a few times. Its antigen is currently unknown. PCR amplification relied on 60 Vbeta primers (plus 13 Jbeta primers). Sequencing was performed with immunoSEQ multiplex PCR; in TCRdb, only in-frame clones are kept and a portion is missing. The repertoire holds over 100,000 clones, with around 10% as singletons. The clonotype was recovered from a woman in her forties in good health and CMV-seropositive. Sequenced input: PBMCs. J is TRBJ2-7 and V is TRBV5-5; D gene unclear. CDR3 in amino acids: CASSFSMYEQYF. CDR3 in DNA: TGTGCCAGCAGCTTTAGTATGTACGAGCAGTACTTC.